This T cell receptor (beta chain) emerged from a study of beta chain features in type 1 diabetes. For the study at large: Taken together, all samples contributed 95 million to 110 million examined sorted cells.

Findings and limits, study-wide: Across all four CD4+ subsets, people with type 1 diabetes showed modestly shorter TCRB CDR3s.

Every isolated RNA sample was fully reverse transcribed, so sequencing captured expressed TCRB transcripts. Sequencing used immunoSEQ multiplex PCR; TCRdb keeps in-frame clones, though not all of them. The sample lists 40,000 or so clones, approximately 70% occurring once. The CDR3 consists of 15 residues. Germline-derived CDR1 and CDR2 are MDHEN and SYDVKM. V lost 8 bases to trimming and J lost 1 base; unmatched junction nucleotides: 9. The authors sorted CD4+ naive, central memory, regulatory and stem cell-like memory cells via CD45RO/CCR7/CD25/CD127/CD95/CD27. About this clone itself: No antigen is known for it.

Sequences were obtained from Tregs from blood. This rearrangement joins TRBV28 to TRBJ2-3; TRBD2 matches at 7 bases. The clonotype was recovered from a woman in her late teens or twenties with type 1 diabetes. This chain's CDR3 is CASVPPAGGTDTQYF. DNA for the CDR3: TGTGCCAGCGTCCCCCCCGCGGGGGGCACAGATACGCAGTATTTT.